The text below deals with one T cell receptor beta chain. Its antigen is currently unknown. The data belong to a study of shared clonotypes between healthy human individuals. As processed by the authors: In the immunoSEQ data, sequences were junction-only and lacked quality scores, so filtering differed. Profiled with immunoSEQ multiplex PCR; TCRdb holds only in-frame clones, not every one. V, J and clone size were drawn from that table, and D and trimming were deduced from the DNA. The table records some 2,100,000 clones, under 97% of them present only once. The CDR3 covers 13 residues. Trimming took 7 bases from V and 6 from J, leaving 12 bases between them. The V gene's germline CDR1 is MGHDK and CDR2 SYGVNS. Study-level results: Naive CD4 clonotypes were shared across a handful of donors at roughly 5%. Among the subsets, naive ones generally showed larger estimated richness than memory ones.

Donors included only healthy HIV-negative adults lacking recent acute infections or vaccinations. The TCR comes from a man aged 18 to 29 in good health. The sample taken for sequencing was naive CD4+ T cells sorted from blood. Subset meaning: CD45RA+ positively selected. This chain uses TRBV25-1 with TRBJ2-2, with TRBD1 as a possible D gene (5 bases). The CDR3 DNA is TGTGCCAGCAATTTGGACATCGCCGGGGAGCTGTTTTTT. Amino acids: CASNLDIAGELFF.